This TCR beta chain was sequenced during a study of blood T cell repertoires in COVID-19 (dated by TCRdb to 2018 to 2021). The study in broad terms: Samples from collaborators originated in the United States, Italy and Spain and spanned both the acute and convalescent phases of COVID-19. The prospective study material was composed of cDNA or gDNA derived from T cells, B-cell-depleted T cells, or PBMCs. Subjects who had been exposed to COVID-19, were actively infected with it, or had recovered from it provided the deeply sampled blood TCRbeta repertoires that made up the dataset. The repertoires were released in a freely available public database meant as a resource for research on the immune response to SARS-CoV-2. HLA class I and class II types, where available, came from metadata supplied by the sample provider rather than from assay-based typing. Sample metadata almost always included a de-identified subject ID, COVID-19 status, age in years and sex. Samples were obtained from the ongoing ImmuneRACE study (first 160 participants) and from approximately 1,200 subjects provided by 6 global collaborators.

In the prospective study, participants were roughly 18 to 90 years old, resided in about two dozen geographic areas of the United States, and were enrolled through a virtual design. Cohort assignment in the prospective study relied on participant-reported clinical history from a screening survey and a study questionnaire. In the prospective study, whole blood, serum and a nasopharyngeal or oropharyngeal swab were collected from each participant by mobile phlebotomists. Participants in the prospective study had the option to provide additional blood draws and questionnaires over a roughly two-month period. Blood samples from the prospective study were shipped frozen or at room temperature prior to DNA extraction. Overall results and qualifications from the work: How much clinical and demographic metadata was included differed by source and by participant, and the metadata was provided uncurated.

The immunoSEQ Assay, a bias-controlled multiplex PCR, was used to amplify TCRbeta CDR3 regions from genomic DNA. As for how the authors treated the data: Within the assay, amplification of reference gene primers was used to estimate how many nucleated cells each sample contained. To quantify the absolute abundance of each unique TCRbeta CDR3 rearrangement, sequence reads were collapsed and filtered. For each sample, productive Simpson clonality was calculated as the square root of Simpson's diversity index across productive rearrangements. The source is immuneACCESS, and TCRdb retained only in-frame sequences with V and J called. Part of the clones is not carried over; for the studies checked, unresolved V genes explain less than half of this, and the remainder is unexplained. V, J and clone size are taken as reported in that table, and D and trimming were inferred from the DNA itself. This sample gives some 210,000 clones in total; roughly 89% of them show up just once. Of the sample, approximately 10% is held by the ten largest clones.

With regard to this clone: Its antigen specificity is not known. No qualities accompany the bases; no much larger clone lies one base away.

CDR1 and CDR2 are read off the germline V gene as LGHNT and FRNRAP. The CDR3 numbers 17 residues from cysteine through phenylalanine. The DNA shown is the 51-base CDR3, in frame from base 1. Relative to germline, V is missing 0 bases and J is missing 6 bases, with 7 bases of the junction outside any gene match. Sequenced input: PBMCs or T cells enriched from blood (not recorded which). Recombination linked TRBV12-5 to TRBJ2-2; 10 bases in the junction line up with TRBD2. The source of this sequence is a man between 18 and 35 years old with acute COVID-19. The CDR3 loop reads CASGLVPSGRAAGELFF. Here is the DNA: TGTGCTAGTGGTTTGGTACCGAGCGGGAGGGCCGCCGGGGAGCTGTTTTTT.